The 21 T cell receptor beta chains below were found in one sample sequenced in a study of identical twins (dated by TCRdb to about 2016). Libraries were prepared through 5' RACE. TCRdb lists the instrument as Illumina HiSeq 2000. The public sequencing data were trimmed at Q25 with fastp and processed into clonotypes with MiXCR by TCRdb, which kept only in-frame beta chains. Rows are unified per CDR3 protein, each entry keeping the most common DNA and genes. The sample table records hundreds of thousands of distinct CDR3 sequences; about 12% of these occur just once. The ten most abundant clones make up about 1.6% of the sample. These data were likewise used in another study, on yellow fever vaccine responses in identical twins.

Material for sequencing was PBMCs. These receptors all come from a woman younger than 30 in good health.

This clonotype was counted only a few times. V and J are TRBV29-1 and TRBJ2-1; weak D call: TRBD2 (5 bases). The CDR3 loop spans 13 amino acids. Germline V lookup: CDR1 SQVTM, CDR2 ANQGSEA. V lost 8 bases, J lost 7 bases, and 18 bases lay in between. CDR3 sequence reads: CSSTAGSWNEQFF. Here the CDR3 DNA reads TGCAGCTCCACTGCGGGTAGTTGGAATGAGCAGTTCTTC.

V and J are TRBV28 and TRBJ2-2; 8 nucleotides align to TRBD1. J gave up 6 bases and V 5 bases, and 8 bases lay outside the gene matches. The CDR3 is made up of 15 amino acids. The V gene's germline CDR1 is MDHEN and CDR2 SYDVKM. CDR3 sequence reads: CASSPGTGGAGELFF. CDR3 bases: TGTGCCAGCAGTCCCGGGACAGGTGGGGCCGGGGAGCTGTTTTTT.

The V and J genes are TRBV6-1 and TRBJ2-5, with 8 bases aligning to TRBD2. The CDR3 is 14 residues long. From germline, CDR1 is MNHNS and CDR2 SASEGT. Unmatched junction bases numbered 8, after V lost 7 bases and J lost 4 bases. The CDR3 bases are TGTGCCAGCAACGCGGGGGGCCGGCGAGAGACCCAGTACTTC. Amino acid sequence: CASNAGGRRETQYF.

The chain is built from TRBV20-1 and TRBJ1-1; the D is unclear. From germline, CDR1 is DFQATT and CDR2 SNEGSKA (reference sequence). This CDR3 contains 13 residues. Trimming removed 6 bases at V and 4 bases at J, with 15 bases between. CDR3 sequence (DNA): TGCAGTGCGCTATCGCAAGGGTTCACTGAAGCTTTCTTT. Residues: CSALSQGFTEAFF.

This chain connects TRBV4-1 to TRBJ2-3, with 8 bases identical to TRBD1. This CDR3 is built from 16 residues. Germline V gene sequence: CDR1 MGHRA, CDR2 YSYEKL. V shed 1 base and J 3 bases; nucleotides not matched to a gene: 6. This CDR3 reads CASSQGSQGATDTQYF. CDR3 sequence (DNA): TGCGCCAGCAGCCAAGGGTCGCAGGGGGCAACAGATACGCAGTATTTT.

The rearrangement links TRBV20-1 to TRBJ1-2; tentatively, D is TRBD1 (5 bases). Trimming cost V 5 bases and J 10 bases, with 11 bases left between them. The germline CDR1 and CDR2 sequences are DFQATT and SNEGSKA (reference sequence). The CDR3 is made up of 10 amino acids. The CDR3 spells CSALRVLYTF. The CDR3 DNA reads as TGCAGTGCTCTCAGGGTCCTCTACACCTTC.

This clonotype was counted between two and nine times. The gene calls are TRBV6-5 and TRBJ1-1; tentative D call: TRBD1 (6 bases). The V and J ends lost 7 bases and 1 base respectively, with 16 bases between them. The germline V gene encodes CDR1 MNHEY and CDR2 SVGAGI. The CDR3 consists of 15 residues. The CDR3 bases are TGTGCCAGCACTTCCGGGCAGGGGACGAACACTGAAGCTTTCTTT. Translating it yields CASTSGQGTNTEAFF.

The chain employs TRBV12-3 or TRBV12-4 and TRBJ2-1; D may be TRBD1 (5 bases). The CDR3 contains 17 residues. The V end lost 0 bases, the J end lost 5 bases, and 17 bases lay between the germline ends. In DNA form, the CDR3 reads TGTGCCAGCAGTTTAGCGCTAGGCACAGGCCCACACAATGAGCAGTTCTTC. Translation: CASSLALGTGPHNEQFF.

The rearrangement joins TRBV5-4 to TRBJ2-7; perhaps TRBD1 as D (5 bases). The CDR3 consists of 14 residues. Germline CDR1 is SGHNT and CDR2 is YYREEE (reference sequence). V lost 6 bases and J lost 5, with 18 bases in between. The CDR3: CASTVSGRSDEQYF. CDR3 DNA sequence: TGTGCCAGCACTGTGTCAGGGCGGAGCGACGAGCAGTACTTC.

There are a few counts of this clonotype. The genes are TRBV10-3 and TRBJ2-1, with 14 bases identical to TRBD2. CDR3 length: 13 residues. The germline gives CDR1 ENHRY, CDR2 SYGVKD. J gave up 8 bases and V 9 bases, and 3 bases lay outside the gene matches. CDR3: CAMGLAGEDEQFF. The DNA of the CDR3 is TGTGCCATGGGACTAGCGGGAGAGGATGAGCAGTTCTTC.

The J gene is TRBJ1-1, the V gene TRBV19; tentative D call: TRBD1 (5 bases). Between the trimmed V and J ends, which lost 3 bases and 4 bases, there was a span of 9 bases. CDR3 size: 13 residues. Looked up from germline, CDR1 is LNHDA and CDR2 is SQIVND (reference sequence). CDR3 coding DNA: TGTGCCAGTAGTATGGGACGGAGCACTGAAGCTTTCTTT. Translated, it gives CASSMGRSTEAFF. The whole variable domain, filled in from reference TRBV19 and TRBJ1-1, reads DGGITQSPKYLFRKEGQNVTLSCEQNLNHDAMYWYRQDPGQGLRLIYYSQIVNDFQKGDIAEGYSVSREKKESFPLTVTSAQKNPTAFYLCASSMGRSTEAFFGQGTRLTVV.

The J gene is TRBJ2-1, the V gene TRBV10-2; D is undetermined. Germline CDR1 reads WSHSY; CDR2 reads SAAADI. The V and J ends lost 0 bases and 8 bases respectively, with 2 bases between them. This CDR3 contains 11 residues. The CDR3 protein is CASSESYEQFF. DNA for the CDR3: TGCGCCAGCAGTGAGTCGTATGAGCAGTTCTTC.

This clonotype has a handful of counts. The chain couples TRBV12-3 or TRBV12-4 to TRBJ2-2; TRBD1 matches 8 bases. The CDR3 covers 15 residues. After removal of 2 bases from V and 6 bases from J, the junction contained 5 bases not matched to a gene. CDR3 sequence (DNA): TGTGCCAGCAGTTTATCAGGGGGCGTCTCCGGGGAGCTGTTTTTT. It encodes CASSLSGGVSGELFF.

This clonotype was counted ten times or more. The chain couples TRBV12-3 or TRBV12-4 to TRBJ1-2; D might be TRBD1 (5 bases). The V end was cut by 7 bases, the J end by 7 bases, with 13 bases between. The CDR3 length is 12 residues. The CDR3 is CASNQGVGGYTF. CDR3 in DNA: TGTGCCAGCAACCAGGGCGTCGGTGGCTACACCTTC.

The CDR3 bases are TGTGCCAGCAGTGCAAGCAGGGAGGGCAGTGAAGCTTTCTTT. The encoded protein is CASSASREGSEAFF. The chain has TRBV2 and TRBJ1-1; weak D call: TRBD1 (5 bases). CDR1 and CDR2 from the germline V gene are SNHLY and FYNNEI. There are 14 residues in the CDR3. Trimming took 4 bases from V and 7 from J, leaving 16 bases between them.

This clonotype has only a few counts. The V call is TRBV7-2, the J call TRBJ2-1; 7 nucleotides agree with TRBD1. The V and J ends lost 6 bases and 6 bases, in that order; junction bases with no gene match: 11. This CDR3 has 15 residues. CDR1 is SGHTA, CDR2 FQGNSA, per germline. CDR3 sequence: CASRSRQGKINEQFF. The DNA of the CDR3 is TGTGCCAGCAGGAGCCGACAGGGTAAAATCAATGAGCAGTTCTTC. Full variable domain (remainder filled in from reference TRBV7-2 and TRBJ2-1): GAGVSQSPSNKVTEKGKDVELRCDPISGHTALYWYRQSLGQGLEFLIYFQGNSAPDKSGLPSDRFSAERTGGSVSTLTIQRTQQEDSAVYLCASRSRQGKINEQFFGPGTRLTVL.

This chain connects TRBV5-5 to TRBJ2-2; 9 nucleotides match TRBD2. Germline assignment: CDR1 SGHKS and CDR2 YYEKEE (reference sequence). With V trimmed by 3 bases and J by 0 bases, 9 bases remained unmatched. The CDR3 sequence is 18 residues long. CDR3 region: CASSWTGTSTTNTGELFF. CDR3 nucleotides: TGTGCCAGCAGCTGGACCGGGACTAGCACTACGAACACCGGGGAGCTGTTTTTT.

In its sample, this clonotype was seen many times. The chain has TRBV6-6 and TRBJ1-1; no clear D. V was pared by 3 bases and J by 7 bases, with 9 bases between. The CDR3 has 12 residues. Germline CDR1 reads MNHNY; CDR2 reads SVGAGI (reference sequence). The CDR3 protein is CASSYNAVEAFF. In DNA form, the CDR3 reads TGTGCCAGCAGTTATAACGCGGTTGAAGCTTTCTTT.

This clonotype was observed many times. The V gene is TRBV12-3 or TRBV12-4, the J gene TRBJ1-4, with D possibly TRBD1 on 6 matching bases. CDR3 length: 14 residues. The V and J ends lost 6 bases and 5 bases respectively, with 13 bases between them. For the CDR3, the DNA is TGTGCCAGCAGCCGAGACAGGTCCAATGAAAAACTGTTTTTT. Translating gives CASSRDRSNEKLFF.

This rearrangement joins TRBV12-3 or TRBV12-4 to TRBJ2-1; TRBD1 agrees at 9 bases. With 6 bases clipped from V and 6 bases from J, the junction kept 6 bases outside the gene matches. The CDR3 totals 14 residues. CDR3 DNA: TGTGCCAGCAGGACGGGACAGGGCCCCAATGAGCAGTTCTTC. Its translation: CASRTGQGPNEQFF.

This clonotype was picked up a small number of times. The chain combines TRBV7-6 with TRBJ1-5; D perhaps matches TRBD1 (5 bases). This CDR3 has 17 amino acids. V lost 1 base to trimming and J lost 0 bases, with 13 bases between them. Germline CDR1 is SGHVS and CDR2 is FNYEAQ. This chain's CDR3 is CASSLGPGLDSNQPQHF. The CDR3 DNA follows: TGTGCCAGCAGCTTAGGTCCAGGGCTAGATAGCAATCAGCCCCAGCATTTT. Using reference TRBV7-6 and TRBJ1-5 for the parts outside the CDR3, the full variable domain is GAGVSQSPRYKVTKRGQDVALRCDPISGHVSLYWYRQALGQGPEFLTYFNYEAQQDKSGLPNDRFSAERPEGSISTLTIQRTEQRDSAMYRCASSLGPGLDSNQPQHFGDGTRLSIL.